Detailed here is one T cell receptor beta chain. Its antigen specificity is not known. No much larger clone exists at a distance of one base, and base qualities are not known. This record belongs to a study of chemoradiotherapy in HPV16-positive cancers (dated by TCRdb to 2022 to 2024). With respect to the entire study: Candidate HPV-specific T-cell clones and common TCR motifs were defined through functional T-cell assays on cells from a couple of HPV16-positive patients. The study set out to ask whether T-cell immunity against the HPV oncoproteins E6 and E7 changes over the course of chemoradiotherapy and whether that immunity affects survival. The candidate HPV-specific TCRs and motifs were subsequently tracked in TCR repertoires obtained from about 79 patients with HPV-related cancers. The study at large found these results: Improved recurrence-free survival in HPV16-positive patients was associated with expansion of HPV-responsive T cells during chemoradiotherapy. Expansion of candidate HPV-specific clones and E7-related TCR motifs was observed in the tumor microenvironment during treatment, whereas no such expansion was observed for non-HPV-specific T cells. The survival association was reported for HPV16-positive patients, and the functional definition of HPV-specific T cells was derived from only a couple of HPV16-positive patients.

Repertoires were sampled repeatedly over the course of chemoradiotherapy, so clonal expansion could be followed in the tumor microenvironment. CDR1 and CDR2 were assigned from the germline V gene as SGHTA and FQGNSA. Including cysteine and phenylalanine, the CDR3 has 15 amino acids. The DNA shown is the 45-base CDR3, in frame from base 1. Cut back by 2 bases and 7 bases, the V and J ends lie 14 bases apart. Libraries were built with the immunoSEQ multiplex PCR assay. The table comes from immuneACCESS by way of TCRdb, which keeps in-frame sequences with V and J called. Part of the clones is missing from these tables; in studies checked, under half for an unresolved V gene and the rest for unknown reasons. In all, the sample holds under 25,000 clones, and 84% of those were seen once. The ten most abundant clones make up 3% to 4% of the sample.

The receptor chain draws on TRBV7-2 and TRBJ1-4; confidence is insufficient to name the D gene. The sequence derives from a human donor with HPV-associated anogenital cancer. The input for sequencing was blood, taken from a patient who underwent chemoradiotherapy. The DNA is TGTGCCAGCAGCTTATTTTGGGGATCGGGTGAAAAACTGTTTTTT. Its amino acids are CASSLFWGSGEKLFF. The variable domain in full, with residues beyond the CDR3 obtained from the reference TRBV7-2 and TRBJ1-4 genes, is GAGVSQSPSNKVTEKGKDVELRCDPISGHTALYWYRQSLGQGLEFLIYFQGNSAPDKSGLPSDRFSAERTGGSVSTLTIQRTQQEDSAVYLCASSLFWGSGEKLFFGSGTQLSVL.